The next 7 T cell receptor beta chains were all read from a single sample in a study of T cell repertoires in cytomegalovirus infection. Via MiXCR, TCRdb re-called the reads, giving one row per CDR3 protein. The table shows tens of thousands of distinct CDR3 sequences, with 40% to 50% occurring only once. What these receptors recognize is not known. The input for sequencing was CD8+ T cells from cultured PBMCs, taken from culture after CMV antigen stimulation. These TCRs come from a human donor in good health (CMV status not recorded). Some clones in this sample may be carry-over from other donors' samples.

This clonotype was found a few times. The DNA for the CDR3 is TGTGCCAGCAGCTTTCAAAGTCTGCACACCGGGGAGCTGTTTTTT. This encodes CASSFQSLHTGELFF. This chain uses TRBV11-2 with TRBJ2-2; D gene unclear. Deletions cut 3 bases from V and 3 bases from J, with 11 bases between. The CDR3 has 15 residues. CDR1 is SGHAT, CDR2 FQNNGV, per germline.

Details on this clonotype: At one end, the junction sequence differs from germline, possibly due to a read error. The chain couples TRBV5-3 to TRBJ1-6, with 8 nucleotides matching TRBD1. TRBV5-3 is marked as an open reading frame, function uncertain. There are 15 residues in the CDR3. DNA of the CDR3: TGTGCCAGCAGCTTGAACAGGGGGAATAATTCACCCCTCCACTTT. It translates to CASSLNRGNNSPLHF.

This chain uses TRBV7-9 with TRBJ2-1; D gene unclear. Trimming cost V 5 bases and J 6 bases, with 8 bases left between them. The CDR3 contains 12 residues. Germline lookup yields CDR1 SEHNR and CDR2 FQNEAQ (reference sequence). The CDR3, as DNA: TGTGCCAGCAGCACCTTGATCAATGAGCAGTTCTTC. This encodes CASSTLINEQFF.

This clonotype was observed a few times. For the CDR3, the DNA is TGTGCCAGCAGCCCTGAAGGGGAGGGCAATCAGCCCCAGCATTTT. Its protein product is CASSPEGEGNQPQHF. The chain employs TRBV6-5 and TRBJ1-5, with a possible D match to TRBD1 (5 bases). This CDR3 comprises 15 residues. The V gene's germline CDR1 is MNHEY and CDR2 SVGAGI. V was pared by 6 bases and J by 2 bases, with 14 bases between.

This chain joins TRBV7-4 and TRBJ2-5; D remains ambiguous. V lost 7 bases, J lost 2 bases, and 8 bases lay in between. There are 12 residues in the CDR3. Looked up from germline, CDR1 is SGHVT and CDR2 is SQSDAQ. The DNA of the CDR3 is TGTGCCAGCACGAGCGATCAAGAGACCCAGTACTTC. Amino acid sequence: CASTSDQETQYF.

The J gene is TRBJ2-7, the V gene TRBV7-9, with D unclear. The length of the CDR3 is 16 residues. Germline V CDR1 and CDR2: SEHNR, FQNEAQ (reference sequence). With 4 bases removed from V and 2 bases from J, the gap between germline ends came to 18 bases. Here the CDR3 reads CASSSLDTGIAYEQYF. The CDR3 nucleotides read TGTGCCAGCAGCTCCCTCGACACGGGTATTGCCTACGAGCAGTACTTC.

This chain connects TRBV11-2 to TRBJ2-4; tentative D call: TRBD1 (5 bases). The CDR3 spans 16 residues. Trimming cost V 7 bases and J 0 bases, with 16 bases left between them. Germline CDR1 is SGHAT and CDR2 is FQNNGV. The CDR3 protein is CASTPGWGLAKNIQYF. DNA of the CDR3: TGTGCCAGCACCCCAGGGTGGGGTCTAGCCAAAAACATTCAGTACTTC. The variable domain in full, with the rest retrieved from reference TRBV11-2 and TRBJ2-4, is EAGVAQSPRYKIIEKRQSVAFWCNPISGHATLYWYQQILGQGPKLLIQFQNNGVVDDSQLPKDRFSAERLKGVDSTLKIQPAKLEDSAVYLCASTPGWGLAKNIQYFGAGTRLSVL.